A selection of T cell receptor beta chains follows, all from one sample in a study of glioma-infiltrating T cells. TCRdb recomputed calls from the multiplex PCR reads with MiXCR, one row per CDR3 protein. The sample includes around 170,000 distinct CDR3 sequences, more than 35% of them seen just once. Material: glioma tissue, nonneoplastic brain tissue, or PBMCs (not recorded which). Receptor source: a human donor with low-grade glioma or glioblastoma, undergoing nonglioma brain surgery, or in good health (not recorded which). CDR3s include the opening cysteine and the closing phenylalanine or tryptophan. D genes are given only for firm matches. The size entry is marked missing in some rows and otherwise reads once, few, many or a size class.

d_call: TRBD1
j_call: TRBJ1-2
v_call: TRBV10-3
clone_size: many
cdr3_nt: TGTGCCATCAGCTTAGACAGGGTCCCTGGCTACACCTTC
cdr3_aa: CAISLDRVPGYTF

d_call: TRBD1
j_call: TRBJ1-5
v_call: TRBV30
clone_size: NA
cdr3_nt: TGTGCCTGGAGTAAAGGGACAGGGGGCGACGTTAGCAATCAGACCCAGCATTTT
cdr3_aa: CAWSKGTGGDVSNQTQHF

d_call: TRBD1
j_call: TRBJ2-5
v_call: TRBV14
clone_size: few
cdr3_nt: TGTGCCAGCAGCCAAGTAGGGGGCAGGGGCCAAGAGACCCAGTACTTC
cdr3_aa: CASSQVGGRGQETQYF

d_call: NA
j_call: TRBJ2-3
v_call: TRBV7-9
clone_size: many
cdr3_nt: TGTGCCAGCAGCCAAGAAAGTCATACGCAGTATTTT
cdr3_aa: CASSQESHTQYF

d_call: NA
j_call: TRBJ1-5
v_call: TRBV7-9
clone_size: NA
cdr3_nt: TGTGCCAGCAGCTTAGCTGCCGGGGTTGGTCAGCCCCAGAATTTT
cdr3_aa: CASSLAAGVGQPQNF

d_call: NA
j_call: TRBJ2-3
v_call: TRBV6-1
clone_size: NA
cdr3_nt: TGTGCCAGCACTCTAGGGGATGATAAAGATGCGCAGTATTTT
cdr3_aa: CASTLGDDKDAQYF

d_call: NA
j_call: TRBJ2-3
v_call: TRBV15
clone_size: NA
cdr3_nt: TGTGCCACCAGCAGAGATCTAAGTAGCGGAGCCACAGATACGCAGTATTTT
cdr3_aa: CATSRDLSSGATDTQYF

d_call: TRBD2
j_call: TRBJ2-5
v_call: TRBV20-1
clone_size: NA
cdr3_nt: TGCAGTGCTAGTGATCAAGCCAGGACTAGCGGGAGTCGGGAGACCCAGTACTTC
cdr3_aa: CSASDQARTSGSRETQYF

d_call: NA
j_call: TRBJ2-2
v_call: TRBV19
clone_size: many
cdr3_nt: TGTGCCAGTGCAGTAAACACCGGGGAGCTGTTTTTT
cdr3_aa: CASAVNTGELFF

d_call: NA
j_call: TRBJ2-5
v_call: TRBV5-4
clone_size: NA
cdr3_nt: TGTGCCAGCAGCTTTGAAGGCCCCAGTCGGGAGACCCAGTACTTC
cdr3_aa: CASSFEGPSRETQYF

d_call: NA
j_call: TRBJ1-5
v_call: TRBV12-3/TRBV12-4
clone_size: many
cdr3_nt: TGTGCCAGCAGTTTAGCGGGTTCTCAGCCCCAGCATTTT
cdr3_aa: CASSLAGSQPQHF

d_call: NA
j_call: TRBJ2-7
v_call: TRBV28
clone_size: NA
cdr3_nt: TGTGCCAACAGTTTATATACCCAGTCGGGGGCGGGAGAGCAGTACTTC
cdr3_aa: CANSLYTQSGAGEQYF

d_call: TRBD2
j_call: TRBJ2-7
v_call: TRBV20-1
clone_size: many
cdr3_nt: TGCAGTGCCCGACGACCACAGCGGGGGGAATATCAGTACTTC
cdr3_aa: CSARRPQRGEYQYF

d_call: NA
j_call: TRBJ2-1
v_call: TRBV10-3
clone_size: NA
cdr3_nt: TGTGCCATCAGTACCAGGGCGGAAGTCGATGAGCAGTTCTTC
cdr3_aa: CAISTRAEVDEQFF

d_call: NA
j_call: TRBJ2-4
v_call: TRBV20-1
clone_size: many
cdr3_nt: TGCAGTGCTAGGGAGATAGCCAAAAACATTCAGTACTTC
cdr3_aa: CSAREIAKNIQYF

d_call: NA
j_call: TRBJ1-1
v_call: TRBV19
clone_size: NA
cdr3_nt: TGTGCCAGTAGTTCACCGCCGAGACAGATGAACACTCAAGCTTTCTTT
cdr3_aa: CASSSPPRQMNTQAFF

d_call: TRBD1
j_call: TRBJ2-3
v_call: TRBV14
clone_size: NA
cdr3_nt: TGTGCCAGCAGCCCACAGGGGTCGGCAGATACGCAGTATTTT
cdr3_aa: CASSPQGSADTQYF

d_call: TRBD2
j_call: TRBJ2-1
v_call: TRBV5-1
clone_size: few
cdr3_nt: TGCGCCAGCAGCGTACTAGCGGGAGGCTACAATGAGCAGTTCTTC
cdr3_aa: CASSVLAGGYNEQFF

d_call: NA
j_call: TRBJ1-3
v_call: TRBV12-3/TRBV12-4
clone_size: NA
cdr3_nt: TGTGCCAGCAGCACCTCAGGGGTCCCTGGAAACACCATATATTTT
cdr3_aa: CASSTSGVPGNTIYF

d_call: TRBD2
j_call: TRBJ2-1
v_call: TRBV6-6
clone_size: NA
cdr3_nt: TGTGCCAGATTTAGCGGGAAGGACGAGCAGTTCTTC
cdr3_aa: CARFSGKDEQFF

d_call: NA
j_call: TRBJ2-2
v_call: TRBV18
clone_size: NA
cdr3_nt: TGTGCCAGCTCACCACCCGTAGTTCAAGGCACCGGGGAGCTGTTTTTT
cdr3_aa: CASSPPVVQGTGELFF

d_call: NA
j_call: TRBJ1-3
v_call: TRBV7-9
clone_size: few
cdr3_nt: TGTGCCAGCAGCTTAGGAGGGGGCTCTGGAAACACCATATATTTT
cdr3_aa: CASSLGGGSGNTIYF

d_call: TRBD1
j_call: TRBJ2-1
v_call: TRBV7-3
clone_size: NA
cdr3_nt: TGTGCCAGCAGCTTAACGGACAGGCACAATGAGCAGTTCTTC
cdr3_aa: CASSLTDRHNEQFF

d_call: TRBD2
j_call: TRBJ2-7
v_call: TRBV20-1
clone_size: many
cdr3_nt: TGCAGTGCCCTCGGGACTAGCGGGGCTGGGAACGAGCAGTACTTC
cdr3_aa: CSALGTSGAGNEQYF

d_call: NA
j_call: TRBJ1-5
v_call: TRBV20-1
clone_size: once
cdr3_nt: TGCAGTGCTAGACTCCAACTTTTAAATCAGCCCCATCATTTT
cdr3_aa: CSARLQLLNQPHHF

d_call: NA
j_call: TRBJ1-3
v_call: TRBV18
clone_size: NA
cdr3_nt: TGTGCCACCTCACCGTCCCGACTGCGAAACTCTGGAAACACCATATATTTT
cdr3_aa: CATSPSRLRNSGNTIYF

d_call: TRBD2
j_call: TRBJ2-1
v_call: TRBV20-1
clone_size: NA
cdr3_nt: TGCAGTGCTAGTTCACTAGCGGCCTTGACCTATGAGCAGCTCTTC
cdr3_aa: CSASSLAALTYEQLF

d_call: TRBD2
j_call: TRBJ2-7
v_call: TRBV5-1
clone_size: few
cdr3_nt: TGCGCCAGCAGTTTGGAGGAAGCGGGAGCAGTTTACGAGCAGTACTTC
cdr3_aa: CASSLEEAGAVYEQYF

d_call: NA
j_call: TRBJ2-7
v_call: TRBV5-1
clone_size: NA
cdr3_nt: TGCGCCAGCAGCTTCCGGGACGGTACCTACGAGCAGTACTTC
cdr3_aa: CASSFRDGTYEQYF

d_call: NA
j_call: TRBJ1-6
v_call: TRBV20-1
clone_size: once
cdr3_nt: TGCAGTGCTACAGACCCTGTCTATAATTCACACTTCCACTTT
cdr3_aa: CSATDPVYNSHFHF

d_call: TRBD1
j_call: TRBJ2-7
v_call: TRBV6-1
clone_size: many
cdr3_nt: TGTGCCAGCAGGAATCGGACAGGGGACCCCTACGAGCAGTACTTC
cdr3_aa: CASRNRTGDPYEQYF

d_call: TRBD2
j_call: TRBJ2-3
v_call: TRBV27
clone_size: many
cdr3_nt: TGTGCCAGCAGTATAGGACTAGGGGCCGTCACGCAGTATTTT
cdr3_aa: CASSIGLGAVTQYF

d_call: NA
j_call: TRBJ2-7
v_call: TRBV5-4
clone_size: NA
cdr3_nt: TGTGCCAGCAGCGAATCGACTGGCTCCTACGAGCAGTACTTC
cdr3_aa: CASSESTGSYEQYF

d_call: NA
j_call: TRBJ2-1
v_call: TRBV29-1
clone_size: NA
cdr3_nt: TGCAGCGTTGAGACTAGAGGGGGTCACAATGAGCAGTTCTTC
cdr3_aa: CSVETRGGHNEQFF

d_call: NA
j_call: TRBJ2-7
v_call: TRBV2
clone_size: NA
cdr3_nt: TGTGCCAGCAGGATACTAAACAAGGTACTGTCCTTGGGGGAGCAGTACTTC
cdr3_aa: CASRILNKVLSLGEQYF

d_call: NA
j_call: TRBJ2-6
v_call: TRBV6-5
clone_size: NA
cdr3_nt: TGTGCCGGAGGAGAGGTGTTAGGGGCCAACGTCCTGAATTTC
cdr3_aa: CAGGEVLGANVLNF

d_call: NA
j_call: TRBJ2-5
v_call: TRBV19
clone_size: few
cdr3_nt: TGTGCCAGTAGTGCTAGCGACAGAAAAGAGACCCAGTACTTC
cdr3_aa: CASSASDRKETQYF

d_call: NA
j_call: TRBJ2-3
v_call: TRBV15
clone_size: many
cdr3_nt: TGTGCCACCAGCACCCTGCGGAGCACAGCAGATACGCAGTATTTT
cdr3_aa: CATSTLRSTADTQYF

d_call: NA
j_call: TRBJ2-3
v_call: TRBV19
clone_size: NA
cdr3_nt: TGTGCCAGTACGAACACAGGGTCGGATACGCAGTATTTT
cdr3_aa: CASTNTGSDTQYF

d_call: TRBD2
j_call: TRBJ2-7
v_call: TRBV28
clone_size: few
cdr3_nt: TGTGCCAGCAGTTTCAGCGGGAGGGCTCGCGAGCAGTACTTC
cdr3_aa: CASSFSGRAREQYF

d_call: NA
j_call: TRBJ2-3
v_call: TRBV7-2
clone_size: NA
cdr3_nt: TGTGCCAGCAAAATCGGCAGAACCACAGATACGAAGTATTTT
cdr3_aa: CASKIGRTTDTKYF

d_call: NA
j_call: TRBJ1-1
v_call: TRBV2
clone_size: many
cdr3_nt: TGTGCCAGCAGTGAGCATACAGTCTCGAACACTGAAGCTTTCTTT
cdr3_aa: CASSEHTVSNTEAFF

d_call: NA
j_call: TRBJ1-2
v_call: TRBV15
clone_size: many
cdr3_nt: TGTGCCACCAGCAGAGATAGCACAGGGCAGTTAGGAGGCTACACCTTC
cdr3_aa: CATSRDSTGQLGGYTF

d_call: NA
j_call: TRBJ2-3
v_call: TRBV15
clone_size: many
cdr3_nt: TGTGCCACCAGCAGATTTCTAGGCATCGCAGATACGCAGTATTTT
cdr3_aa: CATSRFLGIADTQYF